This T cell receptor beta chain came from a study of blood T cell repertoires in COVID-19. Background on the study: COVID-19 samples from acute and convalescent phases originated in the United States, Italy and Spain. From T cells, B-cell-depleted T cells, or PBMCs came the material, which was cDNA or gDNA.

As for this clone: Other DNA sequences in this specimen translate into the identical CDR3.

V was cut by 4 bases and J by 4 bases, with 10 bases left in between. The germline V gene has CDR1 KGHDR and CDR2 SFDVKD. The CDR3 contains 14 residues. Authors' methods: From reference gene primer amplification, estimates of nucleated cell counts were derived. Data came from immunoSEQ multiplex PCR; TCRdb stores just in-frame clones and leaves some out. V and J calls and clone size come straight from that table; D and trimming were deduced from the DNA. The profile shows 100,000 to 150,000 clones, roughly 88% of them singletons. The rearrangement joins TRBV24-1 to TRBJ1-5; unclear D gene. The sequence was obtained from a man aged 50-59 years with acute or convalescent COVID-19. Sequencing used peripheral blood. The CDR3 here is CATSEGGFNQPQHF. The CDR3, as DNA: TGTGCCACCAGTGAAGGCGGTTTTAATCAGCCCCAGCATTTT.